These T cell receptor beta chains were read from a single sample in a study of cytomegalovirus exposure and HLA in healthy donors. Using immunoSEQ multiplex PCR, the repertoire was profiled, and TCRdb retains in-frame clones only, with some absent. Of approximately 170,000 clones listed, around 78% are singletons. The material sequenced was PBMCs. The receptors here all came from a man in his forties in good health and CMV-seronegative. The CDR3 runs from the conserved cysteine through the conserved F or W. The D gene is left open where the match is weak. Expanded clones get a size class; other rows say once, few or many, or leave the size out.

d_call	clone_size	v_call	j_call	cdr3_nt	cdr3_aa
.	.	TRBV5-1	TRBJ1-5	TGCGCCAGCGCCCAGGGTGGCAGTCAGCCCCAGCATTTT	CASAQGGSQPQHF
TRBD2	.	TRBV2	TRBJ2-2	TGTGCCAGCAGTTATAGTAGCGGGAGGGCCTCTAGCACCGGGGAGCTGTTTTTT	CASSYSSGRASSTGELFF
.	.	TRBV5-1	TRBJ1-4	TGCGCCAGCAGCTTGCGAAGGGGTGGGGAAAAACTGTTTTTT	CASSLRRGGEKLFF
.	.	TRBV5-4	TRBJ2-3	TGTGCCAGCAGCCAAGACCAGCGAGCTAGCACAGATACGCAGTATTTT	CASSQDQRASTDTQYF
TRBD2	.	TRBV7-9	TRBJ2-1	TGTGCCAGCAGCTTAGCGAAGGAATGGCTAGCGGGACCCTCCCGTGAGCAGTTCTTC	CASSLAKEWLAGPSREQFF
TRBD1	.	TRBV20-1	TRBJ1-1	TGCAGTGCACCACAGGGGTCGAGTGCTTTCTTT	CSAPQGSSAFF
TRBD2	.	TRBV5-1	TRBJ2-3	TGCGCCAGCAGCTTGGCCGGACTAGCGGGACCCACAGATACGCAGTATTTT	CASSLAGLAGPTDTQYF
.	.	TRBV5-1	TRBJ1-2	TGCGCCAGCAGCTTGGAGGCTACCACTAACTATGGCCACACCTTC	CASSLEATTNYGHTF
.	.	TRBV9	TRBJ2-3	TGTGCCAGCAGCGTAGCCATGACTAGCACAGATACGCAGTATTTT	CASSVAMTSTDTQYF
.	.	TRBV7-2	TRBJ2-5	TGTGCCAGCAGCTTACCCCCCCTGGAGACCCAGTACTTC	CASSLPPLETQYF
.	.	TRBV28	TRBJ2-6	TGTGCCAGCATCCCGCGGCAGGGGGGATCTGGGGCCAACGTCCTGACTTTC	CASIPRQGGSGANVLTF
.	.	TRBV6-5	TRBJ1-5	TGTGCCAGCAGGGAGGGCTCGGGGGGCAATCAGCCCCAGCATTTT	CASREGSGGNQPQHF
TRBD1	few	TRBV28	TRBJ2-7	TGTGCCAGCAGCCGACAGGGGGCCCACCCTCTCCCCTACGAGCAGTACTTC	CASSRQGAHPLPYEQYF
TRBD2	.	TRBV18	TRBJ2-5	TGTGCCAGCTCACCACAGCGGGAGTGGTTTGAGACCCAGTACTTC	CASSPQREWFETQYF
.	.	TRBV7-3	TRBJ2-2	TGTGCCAGCAGCTTTCAGCGAACCGGGGAGCTGTTTTTT	CASSFQRTGELFF
.	.	TRBV5-6	TRBJ1-2	TGTGCCAGCGCGACTCGCGGGGGGTCGTTCGGTGGCTACACCTTC	CASATRGGSFGGYTF
TRBD1	few	TRBV12-5	TRBJ2-1	TGTGCTAGTGGTGCCATAAGACAGGGTTGGGGATCCTACAATGAGCAGTTCTTC	CASGAIRQGWGSYNEQFF
.	.	TRBV7-2	TRBJ2-7	TGTGCCAGCAGCTTAAGGCGGGACTTCTCCTACGAGCAGTACTTC	CASSLRRDFSYEQYF
.	.	TRBV2	TRBJ1-1	TGTGCCAGCAGTGAACGGGGACTCTCTGGGACTGAAGCTTTCTTT	CASSERGLSGTEAFF